Detailed here is one T cell receptor (beta chain). The antigen is unknown. Trimming left V 0 bases short and J 10 bases short, with 22 bases between. Germline V gene data show CDR1 as GTSNPN and CDR2 as SVGIG (reference sequence). CDR3 length equals 16 residues. PCR used 60 Vbeta primers and 13 Jbeta primers. Only in-frame clones appear in the TCRdb table, and some are missing; sequencing was by immunoSEQ multiplex PCR. The repertoire consists of 200,000 or so clones, with about 90% occurring once and the leading ten covering around 0.21%. The record originates from a study of cytomegalovirus exposure and HLA in healthy donors. General study findings and limits: Fewer N-insertions than the approximately 700-donor mean were reportedly shown by an Asian-associated ancestry cluster in a later analysis.

The gene calls are TRBV30 and TRBJ2-1; a weak D match, TRBD2 (6 bases). This clonotype originated in a girl under three years old in good health and CMV-seronegative. Sequenced material: PBMCs. DNA of the CDR3: TGTGCCTGGAGTGTACGACCTCCCAGGCATAGCGGCGAGCAGTTCTTC. It specifies CAWSVRPPRHSGEQFF.